A single T cell receptor (beta chain) is shown here with its context. The specificity of this receptor is unknown. Per-nucleotide qualities are absent, and no much larger clonotype sits a single base away. The data stem from a study of blood T cell repertoires in COVID-19 (dated by TCRdb to 2020 to 2022). Study-level background: Samples covering the acute and convalescent phases of COVID-19 were provided by collaborators in the United States, Italy and Spain. The prospective study material was composed of cDNA or gDNA derived from T cells, B-cell-depleted T cells, or PBMCs. Subjects who had been exposed to COVID-19, were actively infected with it, or had recovered from it provided the deeply sampled blood TCRbeta repertoires that made up the dataset. The repertoires were released in a freely available public database meant as a resource for research on the immune response to SARS-CoV-2. Samples came from the ongoing ImmuneRACE study (first 160 participants) plus 1,254 subjects from 6 global collaborators. Sample metadata almost always included a de-identified subject ID, COVID-19 status, age in years and sex. Where available, HLA class I and class II types were obtained from metadata supplied by the sample provider rather than from assay-based typing.

General findings and caveats noted by the study authors: Clinical and demographic metadata were provided uncurated, with the amount varying by source and participant.

The CDR3 sequence holds 13 residues, the cysteine and phenylalanine included. Left in the record is the CDR3 DNA by itself, 39 bases read in frame from the first base. Unmatched junction bases come to 6, with V trimmed by 6 bases and J by 6 bases. CDR1 MNHNY and CDR2 SVGAGI were looked up in the germline V gene (reference sequence). TCRbeta CDR3 regions were amplified from genomic DNA by means of the immunoSEQ Assay, a bias-controlled multiplex PCR. Per the original workflow: Nucleated cell counts per sample were estimated from amplification of reference gene primers within the assay. To quantify the absolute abundance of each unique TCRbeta CDR3 rearrangement, sequence reads were collapsed and filtered. For each sample, productive Simpson clonality was calculated as the square root of Simpson's diversity index over productive rearrangements. This immuneACCESS table, as held by TCRdb, lists in-frame sequences with V and J called but not all clones. Of the missing ones, under half trace to an unresolved V gene in checked studies; the others have no known cause. Clonal size and the V and J genes are those of that table, whereas D and trimming came from the DNA. The sample table contains 200,000 to 250,000 clones; only one count was recorded for approximately 82% of them. The ten largest make up under 3% of the sample.

Each collaborating institution followed its own protocols to collect whole blood in K2EDTA tubes. For TCRbeta analysis, collaborator samples were shipped as frozen whole blood, as isolated PBMCs, or as DNA extracted from either sample type. The receptor chain draws on TRBV6-6 and TRBJ1-2, and 8 junction bases match TRBD1. Material for sequencing was peripheral blood. The sequence came from a woman aged 70 to 79 with active or convalescent COVID-19. The DNA reads TGTGCCAGCAGCATCGACAGGGGACATGGCTACACCTTC. Translated, it reads CASSIDRGHGYTF.